This TCR beta chain is from a study of T cell changes during pregnancy in multiple sclerosis. Germline V gives CDR1 SGDLS, CDR2 YYNGEE. Germline trimming cut 4 bases from V and 5 bases from J; bases unmatched to any gene: 9. This CDR3 comprises 15 residues. Using immunoSEQ multiplex PCR, the repertoire was profiled, and TCRdb retains in-frame clones only, with some absent. Of about 75,000 clones in the sample, around 89% were seen once. The origin of this receptor is a female donor in good health, enrolled as a control in a pregnancy study. The genes are TRBV9 and TRBJ2-5; 9 nucleotides align to TRBD2. This material consisted of peripheral blood, taken in the first trimester of pregnancy. The CDR3 sequence: CASSPRGGAYETQYF. In DNA, the CDR3 is TGTGCCAGCAGCCCCCGCGGGGGGGCCTATGAGACCCAGTACTTC.